The clone carrying this T cell receptor (beta chain) was found once. The data originate from a study of blood T cell repertoires in COVID-19. Study information: COVID-19 samples collected from the United States, Italy and Spain covered acute and convalescent phases.

In the original analysis: Estimation of nucleated cell counts was performed using reference gene primer amplification. This table comes from immunoSEQ multiplex PCR, and its TCRdb copy is limited to in-frame clones, with some not included. V, J and clone size were drawn from that table, and D and trimming were deduced from the DNA. The table lists about 230,000 clones, approximately 83% of them singletons. Germline V CDR1 and CDR2: MNHEY, SMNVEV (reference sequence). The CDR3 loop spans 15 amino acids. V was pared by 1 base and J by 1 base, with 10 bases between. The TCR was taken from a woman between 50 and 59 years old with acute or convalescent COVID-19. The chain uses TRBV27 and TRBJ1-1; TRBD1 is a possible D gene (6 bases). The sample taken for sequencing was peripheral blood. The CDR3 nucleotides read TGTGCCAGCAGTTTATACGGACAGCAGAACACTGAAGCTTTCTTT. Its translation: CASSLYGQQNTEAFF.